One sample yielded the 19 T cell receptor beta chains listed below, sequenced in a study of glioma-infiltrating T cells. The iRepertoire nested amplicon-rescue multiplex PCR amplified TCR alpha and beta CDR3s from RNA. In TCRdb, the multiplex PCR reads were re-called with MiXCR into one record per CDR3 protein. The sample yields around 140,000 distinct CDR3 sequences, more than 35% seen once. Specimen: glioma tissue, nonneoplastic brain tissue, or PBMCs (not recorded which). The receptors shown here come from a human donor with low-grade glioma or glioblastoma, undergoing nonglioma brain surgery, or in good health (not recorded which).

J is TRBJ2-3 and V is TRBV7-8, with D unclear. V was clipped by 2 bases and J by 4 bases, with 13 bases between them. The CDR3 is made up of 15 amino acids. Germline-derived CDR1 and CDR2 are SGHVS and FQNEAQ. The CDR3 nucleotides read TGTGCCAGCAGCTTACAAGGCAAGGACGCAGATACGCAGTATTTT. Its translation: CASSLQGKDADTQYF. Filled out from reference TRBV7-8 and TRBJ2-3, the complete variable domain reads GAGVSQSPRYKVAKRGQDVALRCDPISGHVSLFWYQQALGQGPEFLTYFQNEAQLDKSGLPSDRFFAERPEGSVSTLKIQRTQQEDSAVYLCASSLQGKDADTQYFGPGTRLTVL.

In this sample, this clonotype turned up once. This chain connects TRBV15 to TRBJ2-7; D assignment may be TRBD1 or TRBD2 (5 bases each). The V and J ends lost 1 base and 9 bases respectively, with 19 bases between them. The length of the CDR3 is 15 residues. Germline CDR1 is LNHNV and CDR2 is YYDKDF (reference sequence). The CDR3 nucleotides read TGTGCCACCAGCAGAGGGCCGGGGCCCTTAGATGGGCAGTACTTC. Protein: CATSRGPGPLDGQYF.

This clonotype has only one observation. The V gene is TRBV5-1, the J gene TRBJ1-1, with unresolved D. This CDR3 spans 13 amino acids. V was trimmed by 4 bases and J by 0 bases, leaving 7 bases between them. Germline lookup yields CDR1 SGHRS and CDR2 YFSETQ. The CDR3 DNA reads TGCGCCAGCAGCGGCGACTTGAACACTGAAGCTTTCTTT. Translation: CASSGDLNTEAFF. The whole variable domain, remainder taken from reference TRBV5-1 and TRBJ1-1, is KAGVTQTPRYLIKTRGQQVTLSCSPISGHRSVSWYQQTPGQGLQFLFEYFSETQRNKGNFPGRFSGRQFSNSRSEMNVSTLELGDSALYLCASSGDLNTEAFFGQGTRLTVV.

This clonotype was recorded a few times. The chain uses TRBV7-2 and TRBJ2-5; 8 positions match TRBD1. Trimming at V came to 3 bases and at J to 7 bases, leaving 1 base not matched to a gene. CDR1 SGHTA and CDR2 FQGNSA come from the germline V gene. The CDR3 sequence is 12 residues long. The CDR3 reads CASSLDRVTQYF. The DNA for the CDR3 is TGTGCCAGCAGCTTGGACAGGGTGACCCAGTACTTC.

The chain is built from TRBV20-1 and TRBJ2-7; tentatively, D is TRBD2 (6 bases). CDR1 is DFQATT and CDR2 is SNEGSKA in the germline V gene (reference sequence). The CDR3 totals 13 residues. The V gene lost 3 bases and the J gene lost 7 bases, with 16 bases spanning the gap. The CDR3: CSARAGDSKEQYF. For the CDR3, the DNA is TGCAGTGCTAGGGCCGGGGACTCCAAAGAGCAGTACTTC.

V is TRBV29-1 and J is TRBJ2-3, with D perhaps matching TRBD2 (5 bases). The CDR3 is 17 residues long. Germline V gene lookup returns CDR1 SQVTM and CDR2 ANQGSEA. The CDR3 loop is CSASSAYGSVRTDTQYF. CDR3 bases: TGCAGTGCTAGCAGCGCTTATGGGTCAGTTCGCACAGATACGCAGTATTTT.

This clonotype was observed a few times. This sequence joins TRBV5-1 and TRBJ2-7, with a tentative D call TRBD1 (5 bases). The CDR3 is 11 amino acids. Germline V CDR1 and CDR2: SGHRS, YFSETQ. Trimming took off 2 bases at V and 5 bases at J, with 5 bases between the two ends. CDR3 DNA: TGCGCCAGCAGCTTAGGGGACGAGCAGTACTTC. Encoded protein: CASSLGDEQYF.

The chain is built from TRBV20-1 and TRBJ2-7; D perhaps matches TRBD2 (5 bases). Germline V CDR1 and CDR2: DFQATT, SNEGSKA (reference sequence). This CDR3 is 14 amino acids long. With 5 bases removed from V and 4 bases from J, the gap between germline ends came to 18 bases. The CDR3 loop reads CSADPPGFNYEQYF. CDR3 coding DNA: TGCAGTGCTGACCCGCCGGGGTTTAATTACGAGCAGTACTTC.

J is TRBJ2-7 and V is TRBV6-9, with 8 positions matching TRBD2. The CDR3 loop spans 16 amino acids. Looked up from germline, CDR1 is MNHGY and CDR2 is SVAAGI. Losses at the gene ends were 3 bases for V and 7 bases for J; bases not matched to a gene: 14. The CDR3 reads CASSYGPLGAGEEQYF. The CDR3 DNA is TGTGCCAGCAGTTACGGACCTCTGGGAGCGGGGGAGGAGCAGTACTTC.

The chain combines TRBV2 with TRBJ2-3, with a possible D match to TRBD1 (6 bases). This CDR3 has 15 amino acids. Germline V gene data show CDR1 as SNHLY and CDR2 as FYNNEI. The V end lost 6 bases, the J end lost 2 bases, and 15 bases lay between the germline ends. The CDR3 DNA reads TGTGCCAGCAGCGACCACAGGGCGTACACAGATACGCAGTATTTT. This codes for CASSDHRAYTDTQYF.

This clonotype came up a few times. CDR3 amino acids: CASTPGGFTDTQYF. For the CDR3, the DNA is TGTGCCAGCACTCCAGGAGGGTTCACAGATACGCAGTATTTT. The chain combines TRBV6-1 with TRBJ2-3; D is perhaps TRBD2 (6 bases). Per the germline V gene, CDR1 is MNHNS and CDR2 is SASEGT. This CDR3 region has 14 residues. Deletions cut 7 bases from V and 2 bases from J, with 13 bases between.

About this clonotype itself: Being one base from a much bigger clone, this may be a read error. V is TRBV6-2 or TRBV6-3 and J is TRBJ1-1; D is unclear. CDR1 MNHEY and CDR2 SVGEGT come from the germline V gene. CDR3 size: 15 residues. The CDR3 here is CANSYGDYWNTEAFF. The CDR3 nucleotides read TGTGCCAACAGTTACGGTGATTATTGGAACACTGAAGCTTTCTTT.

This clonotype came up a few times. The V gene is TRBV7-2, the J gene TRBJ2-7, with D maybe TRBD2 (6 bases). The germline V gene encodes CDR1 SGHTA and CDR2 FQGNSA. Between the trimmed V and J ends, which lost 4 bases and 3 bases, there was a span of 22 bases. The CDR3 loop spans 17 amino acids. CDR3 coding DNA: TGTGCCAGCAGCTCCGATGGAGCGGGTGGCCCCCTCTACGAGCAGTACTTC. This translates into CASSSDGAGGPLYEQYF.

The CDR3, as DNA: TGTGCCAGCAGACCCGGACAGGGGAACACTGAAGCTTTCTTT. It specifies CASRPGQGNTEAFF. J is TRBJ1-1 and V is TRBV7-9, with 8 bases lining up with TRBD1. This CDR3 contains 14 residues. CDR1 is SEHNR, CDR2 FQNEAQ, per germline (reference sequence). Trimming removed 6 bases from V and 1 base from J; junction bases left unmatched: 4.

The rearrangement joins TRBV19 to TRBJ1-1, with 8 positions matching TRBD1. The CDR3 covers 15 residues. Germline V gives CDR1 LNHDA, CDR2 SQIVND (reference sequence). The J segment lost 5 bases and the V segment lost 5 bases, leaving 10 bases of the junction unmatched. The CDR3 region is CASSLLRGLETEAFF. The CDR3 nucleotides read TGTGCCAGTAGTCTCCTCAGGGGGCTAGAGACTGAAGCTTTCTTT.

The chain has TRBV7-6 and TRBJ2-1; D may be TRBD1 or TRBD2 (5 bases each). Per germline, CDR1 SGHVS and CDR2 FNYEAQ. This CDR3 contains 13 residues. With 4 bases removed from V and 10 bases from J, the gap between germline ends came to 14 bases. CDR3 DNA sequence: TGTGCCAGCAGCTCGGGACCGCTTAGAGAGCAGTTCTTC. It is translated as CASSSGPLREQFF.

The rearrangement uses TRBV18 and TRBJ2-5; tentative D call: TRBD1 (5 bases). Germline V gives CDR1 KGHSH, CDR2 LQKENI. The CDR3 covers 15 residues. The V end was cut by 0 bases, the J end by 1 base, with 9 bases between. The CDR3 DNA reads TGTGCCAGCTCACCACCGCAAGGGGCCCAAGAGACCCAGTACTTC. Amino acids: CASSPPQGAQETQYF.

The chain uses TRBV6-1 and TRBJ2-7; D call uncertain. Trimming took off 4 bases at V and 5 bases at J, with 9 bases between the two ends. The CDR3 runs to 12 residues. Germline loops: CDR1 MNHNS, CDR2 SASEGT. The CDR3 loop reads CASSGLRDEQYF. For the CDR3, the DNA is TGTGCCAGCAGTGGTCTGAGAGACGAGCAGTACTTC.

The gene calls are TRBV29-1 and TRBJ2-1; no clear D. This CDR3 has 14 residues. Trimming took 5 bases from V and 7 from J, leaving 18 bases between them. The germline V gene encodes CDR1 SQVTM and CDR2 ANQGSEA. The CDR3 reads CSVWSGFTRNEQFF. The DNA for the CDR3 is TGCAGCGTTTGGTCGGGTTTCACGAGGAATGAGCAGTTCTTC.